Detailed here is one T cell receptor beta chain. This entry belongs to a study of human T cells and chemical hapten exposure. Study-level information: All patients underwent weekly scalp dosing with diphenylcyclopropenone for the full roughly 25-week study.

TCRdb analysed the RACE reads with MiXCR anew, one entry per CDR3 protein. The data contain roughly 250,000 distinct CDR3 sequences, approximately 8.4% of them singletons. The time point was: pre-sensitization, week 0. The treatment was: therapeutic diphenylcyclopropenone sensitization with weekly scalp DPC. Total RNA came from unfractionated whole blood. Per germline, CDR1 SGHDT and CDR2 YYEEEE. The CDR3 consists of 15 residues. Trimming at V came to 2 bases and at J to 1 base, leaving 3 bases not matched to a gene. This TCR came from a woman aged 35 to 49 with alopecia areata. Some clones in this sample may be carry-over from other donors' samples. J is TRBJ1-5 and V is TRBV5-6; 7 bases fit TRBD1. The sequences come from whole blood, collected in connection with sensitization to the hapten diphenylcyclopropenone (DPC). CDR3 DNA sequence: TGTGCCAGCAGCTTCCAACAGGGGAGCAATCAGCCCCAGCATTTT. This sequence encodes CASSFQQGSNQPQHF.